This T cell receptor (beta chain) was observed in a study of cytomegalovirus exposure and HLA in healthy donors (dated by TCRdb to about 2017). Some background on the complete study: In an earlier analysis of 587 of the donors, about 270 Gb of sequence data and just under 120 million unique TCR beta sequences from about 190 million T cells were reported. The number of typed donors differed by locus: roughly 629-640 for A, B, C, DRB1 and DQB1; 500 to 550 for DQA1; 606 for DPA1; and some 450 for DPB1. Both class I and class II loci were covered by HLA typing, at four-digit resolution. Along with the approximately 600-subject first cohort, a separate validation cohort of over a hundred different subjects was used. About 280 gigabases of sequencing data and 91 million or so unique TCR sequences made up an early release that covered under 750 HLA-typed donors. Rather than drawing on any new phenotypic data, the later analysis identified candidate immune exposures from TCR beta sequences and the way those sequences occurred across donors. A later genetic analysis used genome-wide SNP genotypes for about three fifths of the roughly 700 donors, treating that subset as a discovery cohort. Donor age, sex, ethnicity and CMV serostatus were compiled alongside the repertoire data. The T cell repertoires of roughly 660 subjects were profiled by immunosequencing and related to cytomegalovirus serostatus. About 5 DR-DQ haplotypes were handled as single units for association and clustering, since linkage in the cohort was strong. In a later analysis, previously published TCR beta repertoires from about 670 donors were re-analyzed and high-resolution HLA genotyping was added so that TCR occurrence patterns could be studied. Among 398 genotyped donors of the cohort, an average of around 240,000 unique TCR beta nucleotide sequences were sequenced per donor, about a sixth of them non-productive. In an earlier analysis of roughly 540 of the donors, high-throughput TCR beta sequencing was used to judge whether each TCR beta V gene segment behaved as functional or pseudogenic. Of the roughly 400 genotyped donors, approximately 82% fell in the genetic ancestry cluster associated with self-reported Caucasian donors. The study aimed to test whether cataloging public T cell receptors could reveal signatures of past pathogen exposure. The study combined high-throughput TCR immunosequencing, statistical association of individual TCRs with disease status, and machine learning to predict cytomegalovirus infection status. Every repertoire in the discovery cohort had been generated on one and the same sequencing platform. Study-wide findings and limitations: In a later analysis, most CMV-associated TCR beta chains were found to appear HLA-restricted, with HLA associations seemingly driven largely by CMV exposure. Strong co-occurrence of HLA alleles, especially DR and DQ, made assigning TCR associations to individual alleles difficult. An association between a missense DCLRE1C variant and V-gene and J-gene trimming of TCR beta chains was found in a later genetic analysis and replicated in an independent cohort. The authors suggested that the approach could potentially be extended to other disease states and immunological phenotypes. Immune exposure information for the cohort was limited to CMV serostatus. In the study, about 150 TCR beta chains were listed as associated with cytomegalovirus. A later analysis found that TCR association rates varied across HLA loci, with DRB1 alleles showing the most associated TCRs and HLA-C alleles the fewest. In a later analysis, several top co-occurrence clusters were reported to appear linked to parvovirus B19, influenza, CMV and Epstein-Barr virus. Because counts were too low, under 20 rarely observed V segments, including chromosome 9 orphons, were left out of the earlier analysis of some 640 of the donors. An earlier analysis of approximately 600 of the donors showed that most TCR beta V segments appeared in productive rearrangements either about 90% or about 30% of the time, which broadly matched IMGT annotations. Presence/absence analyses assumed roughly uniform sequencing depth across donors, an assumption that may not hold. In a later analysis, HLA-associated TCR beta chains were found to be more clonally expanded and to have lower generation probabilities than equally common non-associated chains. A later genetic analysis reported fewer N-insertions in productive TCRs among donors in an Asian-associated ancestry cluster than the roughly 700-donor mean. Correlated functional status among segregating V segments might be attributable to linkage disequilibrium, but an unknown experimental factor could not be ruled out. A cluster of highly shared sequence variants was judged likely to represent a technical artifact of the sequencing pipeline. In both the original and validation cohorts, the classifier was reported to diagnose cytomegalovirus status with high specificity and sensitivity. A further reported finding was that TCR beta sequences accurately predicted the HLA-A and HLA-B alleles for most subjects in the first cohort. Specific HLA alleles were associated with over 15,000 TCR beta sequences at a false discovery rate of 0.05 in a later analysis. A few of the identified cytomegalovirus-associated TCR beta chains were confirmed in vitro to be specific for cytomegalovirus antigens. Because HLA typing was unavailable for some donors at each locus, only the typed subset was used in association tests. Some IMGT-functional V segments, including TRBV6-2 and TRBV6-3, could not be told apart with the 87-base-pair reads, so those segments were excluded. The cohort was sequenced for TCR beta chains only, and without alpha or paired-chain data the features that could be detected were limited. Across donors, most TCR sequences were observed very rarely, whereas some public TCRs were present in many individuals.

This clone was seen only a few times. No antigen is known for it. Within one base of it there is no much larger clone, and no base qualities were kept. Libraries came from the immunoSEQ multiplex PCR assay. The multiplex PCR relied on a mix of 60 forward primers for TCR Vbeta segments and 13 reverse primers for TCR Jbeta segments. Amplification of the CDR3 region of rearranged TCR beta genes was performed with a multiplex PCR assay on genomic DNA. On the Illumina HiSeq System, the amplified TCR beta libraries were sequenced as 87-base-pair reads. On the study's bioinformatics: A later analysis tallied 75 million to 85 million unique TCR beta chains across the 666 repertoires, and about 10 million of those chains were shared by two or more donors. Raw reads were error-corrected and collapsed into unique sequences with a nearest-neighbor algorithm that merged closely related sequences to remove PCR and sequencing errors. V, D and J gene segments were assigned by aligning CDR3 sequences to IMGT reference sequences. For a sequence to be retained, at least a six-nucleotide match to both a V gene segment and a J gene segment was required. A rearrangement was called productive if the CDR3 had no stop codons and remained in frame with V and J, and every other rearrangement was called non-productive. CDR3 was defined by IMGT convention, running from the second conserved V-encoded cysteine to the conserved J-encoded phenylalanine. The earlier analysis of approximately 500 of the donors excluded sequences that lacked an unambiguous match to a single V gene segment. In an earlier analysis of a few hundred of the donors, V segments were called functional above 56.7% productive rearrangements and were called segregating when the between-donor standard deviation exceeded 5%. A statistical classification framework was developed to diagnose cytomegalovirus status using the catalog of TCR beta chain sequences. In a later analysis, V and J genes were assigned by comparing TCR nucleotide sequences against IMGT/GENE-DB human TR gene sequences. In a later analysis, CDR3 sequences and most-parsimonious VDJ recombination scenarios were assigned using the TCRdist pipeline. In a later analysis, each TCR beta chain was defined by its CDR3 amino acid sequence together with its V-gene family, and reads lacking a unique V-gene family were excluded. As a way to deal with suspected cross-contamination and a sequencing artifact, a later analysis dropped nearly 600 nucleotide sequences that were highly shared and had low generation probability. For each public chain, a later analysis derived a clonal expansion index from normalized ranks of inferred template counts within each repertoire. In a later analysis, generation probabilities were computed using a VDJ recombination model fitted to out-of-frame rearrangements, and the results were checked against IGoR. In a later analysis, TCR-TCR, TCR-HLA and TCR-CMV co-occurrence was scored with hypergeometric tests, and a repertoire-size bias correction was applied to TCR pairs. False discovery rates were estimated in a later analysis by permuting HLA or CMV assignments 20 times. In a later analysis, co-occurring TCRs were grouped using DBSCAN, with TCRdist sequence similarity added in when clustering inside HLA-allele-positive subsets. Repertoires with fewer than 30,000 or more than 120,000 public chains, plus five repertoires with anomalous nucleotide sharing, were excluded from co-occurrence clustering. The immuneACCESS repertoire file appears here via TCRdb, limited to in-frame rearrangements. These files lack a portion of the clones; in checked studies, under half of the deficit traces to unresolved V genes, and the cause of the others is not known. Clone size and the V and J calls come from that table; the DNA yielded D and trimming. The sample data list roughly 130,000 clones, and about 8.5% of these were observed just once. The leading ten clones occupy around 5.5% of the sample.

CDR1 is given as GTSNPN and CDR2 as SVGIG, both from the germline V gene (reference sequence). V gives up 5 bases and J gives up 0 bases, and the segment between their germline ends measures 10 bases. The CDR3 covers 14 residues, taking in both the cysteine and the phenylalanine. The sequence is cut down to CDR3 DNA, 42 bases in frame from base 1. In total, 666 healthy bone marrow donors made up the cohort. Cohort members were all nominally healthy when sampled, although unrecorded immune exposures were likely present. The donor was CMV seronegative and belonged to the group of around 400 seronegative cohort members. Each donor provided a peripheral blood sample, and peripheral blood mononuclear cells were used for TCR beta sequencing. Genomic DNA extraction from the blood cell samples was performed with the Qiagen DNeasy Blood Extraction Kit.

Sample: PBMCs. The TCR was taken from a man aged 40-50 years in good health and CMV-seronegative. The chain joins TRBV30 to TRBJ1-4; 6 matching bases give a weak D call of TRBD1. The DNA sequence follows: TGTGCCTGGCAGGGGTTAGCAACTAATGAAAAACTGTTTTTT. Its product reads: CAWQGLATNEKLFF. Supplemented by the reference TRBV30 and TRBJ1-4 proteins around the CDR3, the complete variable domain is SQTIHQWPATLVQPVGSPLSLECTVEGTSNPNLYWYRQAAGRGLQLLFYSVGIGQISSEVPQNLSASRPQDRQFILSSKKLLLSDSGFYLCAWQGLATNEKLFFGSGTQLSVL.